This T cell receptor beta chain was sequenced during a study of CD8 T cells in ankylosing spondylitis. In this sample, this clonotype turned up many times. Its antigen remains unknown. TCRdb fed the 5' RACE reads into MiXCR, producing one record per CDR3 protein. The table shows some 340,000 distinct CDR3 sequences, with under 15% occurring only once. Study-wide findings and caveats: Enrichment of disease-linked clones was reportedly significant in matched ankylosing spondylitis synovial fluid. Relatively scarce in peripheral blood, disease-linked clones were CD8+.

There are 15 residues in the CDR3. Germline loops: CDR1 LGHNA, CDR2 YNFKEQ. The V gene lost 4 bases and the J gene lost 7 bases, with 16 bases spanning the gap. This rearrangement joins TRBV4-2 to TRBJ1-4; D may be TRBD1 (6 bases). The sequence came from a male donor with ankylosing spondylitis or in good health (not recorded which). The sequenced sample consisted of blood, either unsorted or a sorted T cell fraction (not recorded which). The DNA for the CDR3 is TGTGCCAGCAGCCCAGAACAGGGAGGAGCTGAAAAACTGTTTTTT. Translating it yields CASSPEQGGAEKLFF.